Below, 13 T cell receptor beta chains from the same sample are listed, as sequenced in a study of T-cell reconstitution after alpha-beta-depleted transplantation in children. Unique molecular identifiers were used in preparing the TCRbeta library. TCRdb re-analysed the PCR reads in MiXCR, keeping a single row per CDR3 protein. The data contain around 670,000 distinct CDR3 sequences, roughly 14% of them singletons. Sequenced material: PBMCs, taken before TCRalphabeta/CD19-depleted stem cell transplant. Source of these receptors: a girl between 2 and 10 years old with congenital amegakaryocytic thrombocytopenia, due to receive a stem cell transplant.

J is TRBJ2-7 and V is TRBV20-1; 15 nucleotides agree with TRBD2. Losses at the gene ends were 0 bases for V and 4 bases for J; bases not matched to a gene: 10. CDR1 is DFQATT, CDR2 SNEGSKA, per germline (reference sequence). This CDR3 spans 18 amino acids. CDR3 sequence: CSARDPLGTSGRWYEQYF. The CDR3 coding sequence is TGCAGTGCTAGAGATCCCTTAGGGACTAGCGGGAGGTGGTACGAGCAGTACTTC.

This chain connects TRBV11-2 to TRBJ2-2; tentatively, D is TRBD2 (5 bases). The germline V gene has CDR1 SGHAT and CDR2 FQNNGV. This CDR3 spans 15 amino acids. The V and J ends lost 7 bases and 4 bases respectively, with 16 bases between them. CDR3 DNA: TGTGCCAGCAACCTACTTGACGGGATCACCGGGGAGCTGTTTTTT. As protein: CASNLLDGITGELFF.

This clonotype showed up many times. The gene calls are TRBV7-7 and TRBJ2-1; D is unclear. This CDR3 is 16 amino acids long. V was pared by 1 base and J by 0 bases, with 10 bases between. The germline CDR1 and CDR2 sequences are SSHAT and FNYEAQ (reference sequence). The CDR3 DNA sequence: TGTGCCAGCAGCTTAGAACGAACGAGCTCCTACAATGAGCAGTTCTTC. It codes for CASSLERTSSYNEQFF.

This clonotype was seen ten or more times. The V gene is TRBV15, the J gene TRBJ2-1; D call uncertain. Germline V gives CDR1 LNHNV, CDR2 YYDKDF (reference sequence). The CDR3 totals 13 residues. V was pared by 0 bases and J by 9 bases, with 9 bases between. The CDR3 DNA sequence: TGTGCCACCAGCAGAGAACCCCCGAGTGAGCAGTTCTTC. This gives the protein CATSREPPSEQFF.

In this sample, this clonotype turned up a few times. V usage is TRBV20-1 and J usage is TRBJ2-7, with D perhaps assigned TRBD1 or TRBD2 (5 bases each). The germline V gene encodes CDR1 DFQATT and CDR2 SNEGSKA (reference sequence). Between the trimmed V and J ends, which lost 0 bases and 10 bases, there was a span of 10 bases. CDR3 length equals 11 residues. The CDR3, as DNA: TGCAGTGCTAGAGAGAGGGACGTACAGTACTTC. Translated, it gives CSARERDVQYF.

The chain joins TRBV5-1 to TRBJ2-1; D possibly corresponds to TRBD2 (5 bases). This CDR3 comprises 16 residues. The germline gives CDR1 SGHRS, CDR2 YFSETQ. V lost 6 bases and J 2 bases, leaving 18 bases between the germline ends. CDR3 in DNA: TGCGCCAGCAACCCCGAAGGGAGCGGCGCCTACAATGAGCAGTTCTTC. Encoded protein: CASNPEGSGAYNEQFF.

This clonotype was counted many times. This chain uses TRBV30 with TRBJ2-3, with D hard to call. The CDR3 runs to 15 residues. Per germline, CDR1 GTSNPN and CDR2 SVGIG (reference sequence). V lost 2 bases to trimming and J lost 0 bases, with 12 bases between them. The CDR3 DNA is TGTGCCTGGAGTTTCCCCTGGACCAGCACAGATACGCAGTATTTT. As protein: CAWSFPWTSTDTQYF.

This clonotype has a count of ten or more. The CDR3 nucleotides read TGCAGTGCTAGGGCCGGGCCTAACACCGGGGAGCTGTTTTTT. It encodes CSARAGPNTGELFF. The J gene is TRBJ2-2, the V gene TRBV20-1; D uncertain. Germline V CDR1 and CDR2: DFQATT, SNEGSKA (reference sequence). The CDR3 totals 14 residues. The V and J ends lost 3 bases and 2 bases respectively, with 10 bases between them.

This clonotype was seen ten or more times. This chain links TRBV6-7 with TRBJ2-1; 8 bases align to TRBD2. TRBV6-7 is an ORF for which the function is uncertain. This CDR3 region has 16 residues. V lost 8 bases, J lost 8 bases, and 17 bases stayed unmatched. CDR3 bases: TGTGCCAGCCTTTTTAGGATGAGCGGGAGTTCTGATGAGCAGTTCTTC. It encodes CASLFRMSGSSDEQFF.

This clonotype was seen many times. The rearrangement links TRBV12-3 or TRBV12-4 to TRBJ1-2, with D possibly TRBD1 on 5 matching bases. Trimming removed 4 bases from V and 5 bases from J, with 14 bases in between. CDR3 size: 14 residues. CDR3 sequence (DNA): TGTGCCAGCAGTTCCTGGGACGGATTATATGGCTACACCTTC. It is translated as CASSSWDGLYGYTF.

V gene TRBV2 combines with J gene TRBJ2-5; D possibly uses TRBD1 or TRBD2 (5 bases each). V was trimmed by 10 bases and J by 7 bases, leaving 19 bases between them. Germline V lookup: CDR1 SNHLY, CDR2 FYNNEI. The CDR3 loop spans 13 amino acids. The CDR3 nucleotides are TGTGCCAAAGGGACCGATGGGGTGTGGACCCAGTACTTC. Its protein is CAKGTDGVWTQYF.

The rearrangement joins TRBV11-2 to TRBJ1-2; D is undetermined. This CDR3 has 12 amino acids. V was shortened by 3 bases and J by 5 bases, with 7 bases between the two germline ends. Germline V gives CDR1 SGHAT, CDR2 FQNNGV. In DNA, the CDR3 is TGTGCCAGCAGCTTTACAATTTATGGCTACACCTTC. The encoded protein is CASSFTIYGYTF.

This clonotype was detected ten times or more. A read error may produce the germline difference seen at one junction end. The chain links TRBV5-1 to TRBJ2-1; D might be TRBD2 (5 bases). Germline CDR1 is SGHRS and CDR2 is YFSETQ. The CDR3 runs to 13 residues. Here the CDR3 DNA reads TGTGCCAGCAGCTTGGTCGGGAACAATGAGCAGTTCTTC. Its translation: CASSLVGNNEQFF.